What follows are 14 T cell receptor beta chains derived from one specimen sequenced in a study of regulatory T cells in long-lasting Graves disease. Time point: newly diagnosed GD, antithyroid drugs for less than 3 months. The TCR library was made from RNA that had been extracted from PBMCs in TRIzol. According to the study, TCR beta libraries were built with iRepertoire HTBI primers and CDR3-region Arm-PCR. From the multiplex PCR reads, TCRdb called clonotypes with MiXCR, one entry per CDR3 protein. The data contain roughly 500,000 distinct CDR3 sequences, about 13% of them singletons. This sample also belongs to another study, concerning T cells in Graves' hyperthyroidism and ophthalmopathy.

The sample here was peripheral blood mononuclear cells (PBMCs), taken at new diagnosis, from a patient treated with antithyroid drugs. These receptors were obtained from a man aged 25-40 years with Graves disease.

This clonotype has just a few counts. This rearrangement joins TRBV19 to TRBJ2-1; D perhaps matches TRBD2 (7 bases). The CDR3 loop spans 16 amino acids. The germline gives CDR1 LNHDA, CDR2 SQIVND (reference sequence). The germline V and J ends were trimmed by 7 bases and 5 bases, with 21 bases remaining between them. The CDR3 protein is CASINLRGGADNEQFF. CDR3 nucleotide sequence: TGTGCCAGTATCAATCTGAGGGGGGGGGCCGACAATGAGCAGTTCTTC.

This clonotype was seen a few times. A read error may produce the germline difference seen at one junction end. The rearrangement joins TRBV5-1 to TRBJ2-7, with 12 positions matching TRBD2. This CDR3 contains 14 residues. Germline V lookup: CDR1 SGHRS, CDR2 YFSETQ. The CDR3 region is CASSLDSSGRASNF. The CDR3 DNA reads TGCGCCAGCAGCTTGGATTCTAGCGGGAGGGCCTCTAACTTC. Variable domain in full (rest from reference TRBV5-1 and TRBJ2-7): KAGVTQTPRYLIKTRGQQVTLSCSPISGHRSVSWYQQTPGQGLQFLFEYFSETQRNKGNFPGRFSGRQFSNSRSEMNVSTLELGDSALYLCASSLDSSGRASNFGPGTRLTVT.

This clonotype was seen a few times. The chain employs TRBV29-1 and TRBJ2-1; D ambiguous. The germline gives CDR1 SQVTM, CDR2 ANQGSEA. This CDR3 is 11 amino acids long. V lost 7 bases and J 5 bases, leaving 9 bases between the germline ends. Written as DNA, the CDR3 is TGCAGCGCTGGCGGTAACAATGAGCAGTTCTTC. Protein product: CSAGGNNEQFF.

This clonotype was seen ten or more times. V gene TRBV24-1 combines with J gene TRBJ2-1; D may be TRBD2 (8 bases). CDR1 is KGHDR, CDR2 SFDVKD, per germline. The CDR3 extends over 15 amino acids. Trimming cost V 2 bases and J 8 bases, with 15 bases left between them. The CDR3 reads CATSDWDRAGDEQFF. CDR3 in DNA: TGTGCCACCAGTGATTGGGACAGAGCGGGGGATGAGCAGTTCTTC.

In its sample, this clonotype was seen many times. This rearrangement joins TRBV6-4 to TRBJ2-2; D is uncertain. V was clipped by 2 bases and J by 3 bases, with 4 bases between them. This CDR3 comprises 13 residues. Per germline, CDR1 MRHNA and CDR2 SNTAGT. The CDR3 spells CASSDGDTGELFF. The DNA of the CDR3 is TGTGCCAGCAGTGACGGGGACACCGGGGAGCTGTTTTTT.

The chain couples TRBV20-1 to TRBJ2-1; 13 bases align to TRBD2. V was pared by 0 bases and J by 7 bases, with 3 bases of the junction left unmatched. Germline loops: CDR1 DFQATT, CDR2 SNEGSKA (reference sequence). This CDR3 is 15 amino acids long. The CDR3 reads CSARDGTSGKNEQFF. In DNA form, the CDR3 reads TGCAGTGCTAGAGATGGGACTAGCGGGAAGAATGAGCAGTTCTTC.

Concerning this clonotype: Being one base from a much bigger clone, this may be a read error. The V call is TRBV25-1, the J call TRBJ1-1; 7 bases agree with TRBD1. The germline CDR1 and CDR2 sequences are MGHDK and SYGVNS. The CDR3 has 14 residues. V dropped 6 bases and J dropped 3; count of bases not matched to a gene: 7. This CDR3 is CASRADRVYTEAFF. DNA of the CDR3: TGTGCCAGCAGAGCCGACAGGGTCTACACTGAAGCTTTCTTT.

This clonotype was counted between two and nine times. The chain has TRBV19 and TRBJ1-1; D not certain. The V end was cut by 0 bases, the J end by 11 bases, with 16 bases between. The CDR3 is made up of 14 amino acids. Germline lookup yields CDR1 LNHDA and CDR2 SQIVND (reference sequence). The chain's CDR3 is CASSIDPIDGRAFF. The CDR3 DNA reads TGTGCCAGTAGTATAGATCCGATCGATGGAAGGGCTTTCTTT. Full variable domain (rest looked up from reference TRBV19 and TRBJ1-1): DGGITQSPKYLFRKEGQNVTLSCEQNLNHDAMYWYRQDPGQGLRLIYYSQIVNDFQKGDIAEGYSVSREKKESFPLTVTSAQKNPTAFYLCASSIDPIDGRAFFGQGTRLTVV.

The chain combines TRBV7-2 with TRBJ2-1; TRBD2 matches 10 bases. The CDR3 is made up of 17 amino acids. Germline V CDR1 and CDR2: SGHTA, FQGNSA. Germline trimming cut 7 bases from V and 8 bases from J; bases unmatched to any gene: 17. This CDR3 is CASKLSPSASGSHEQFF. DNA for the CDR3: TGTGCCAGCAAATTAAGCCCGTCAGCTAGCGGGAGCCATGAGCAGTTCTTC.

This clonotype turned up a few times. The chain's CDR3 is CASGFRQGASGELFF. In DNA form, the CDR3 reads TGTGCTAGTGGTTTCCGACAGGGGGCCTCCGGGGAGCTGTTTTTT. The gene calls are TRBV12-5 and TRBJ2-2; 10 nucleotides agree with TRBD1. Trimming cost V 3 bases and J 6 bases; bases outside gene matches: 4. The CDR3 covers 15 residues. Germline values: CDR1 LGHNT, CDR2 FRNRAP.

This clonotype appeared a few times. The chain employs TRBV4-2 and TRBJ2-3; 15 bases align to TRBD2. CDR1 and CDR2 from the germline V gene are LGHNA and YNFKEQ. This CDR3 comprises 18 residues. J gave up 4 bases and V 5 bases, and 10 bases lay outside the gene matches. The CDR3 DNA reads TGTGCCAGCAGCTTACAGGGACTAGCGGGAGGTTGGGCAGATACGCAGTATTTT. This translates into CASSLQGLAGGWADTQYF.

This clonotype was detected many times. The DNA of the CDR3 is TGTGCCAGCAGTTTAGAGGCGGGAATAGCCAAAAACATTCAGTACTTC. This codes for CASSLEAGIAKNIQYF. The V and J genes are TRBV12-3 or TRBV12-4 and TRBJ2-4, with TRBD2 as a possible D gene (6 bases). Trimming left V 1 base short and J 0 bases short, with 10 bases between. The CDR3 runs 16 residues.

This clonotype was detected ten times or more. The genes are TRBV7-8 and TRBJ2-3; D is ambiguous. Germline V CDR1 and CDR2: SGHVS, FQNEAQ. The CDR3 contains 15 residues. Trimming took off 4 bases at V and 0 bases at J, with 11 bases between the two ends. The CDR3, as DNA: TGTGCCAGCAGCTCTCGATCGGTGAGCACAGATACGCAGTATTTT. It codes for CASSSRSVSTDTQYF. Variable domain in full (rest from reference TRBV7-8 and TRBJ2-3): GAGVSQSPRYKVAKRGQDVALRCDPISGHVSLFWYQQALGQGPEFLTYFQNEAQLDKSGLPSDRFFAERPEGSVSTLKIQRTQQEDSAVYLCASSSRSVSTDTQYFGPGTRLTVL.

The chain couples TRBV27 to TRBJ1-5; D is possibly TRBD1 (5 bases). The CDR3 has 14 amino acids. CDR1 is MNHEY and CDR2 is SMNVEV in the germline V gene (reference sequence). The V and J ends lost 6 bases and 3 bases respectively, with 12 bases between them. CDR3 sequence: CASRNRQPNQPQHF. CDR3 DNA sequence: TGTGCCAGCAGAAACCGACAGCCCAATCAGCCCCAGCATTTT.